This T cell receptor beta chain was observed in a study of blood T cell repertoires in COVID-19. V lost 4 bases, J lost 10 bases, and 7 bases lay in between. Germline V CDR1 and CDR2: KGHDR, SFDVKD. The CDR3 spans 11 residues. Clones were read by immunoSEQ multiplex PCR, and TCRdb kept only the in-frame ones, dropping some. The sample has roughly 200,000 clones, around 85% seen once. This sequence was found in a woman in her thirties or forties with acute COVID-19. The sequenced sample consisted of PBMCs or T cells enriched from blood (not recorded which). The V call is TRBV24-1, the J call TRBJ2-1, with D unresolved. In DNA, the CDR3 is TGTGCCACCAGTGAAGACTGGGAGCAGTTCTTC. Its translation: CATSEDWEQFF.